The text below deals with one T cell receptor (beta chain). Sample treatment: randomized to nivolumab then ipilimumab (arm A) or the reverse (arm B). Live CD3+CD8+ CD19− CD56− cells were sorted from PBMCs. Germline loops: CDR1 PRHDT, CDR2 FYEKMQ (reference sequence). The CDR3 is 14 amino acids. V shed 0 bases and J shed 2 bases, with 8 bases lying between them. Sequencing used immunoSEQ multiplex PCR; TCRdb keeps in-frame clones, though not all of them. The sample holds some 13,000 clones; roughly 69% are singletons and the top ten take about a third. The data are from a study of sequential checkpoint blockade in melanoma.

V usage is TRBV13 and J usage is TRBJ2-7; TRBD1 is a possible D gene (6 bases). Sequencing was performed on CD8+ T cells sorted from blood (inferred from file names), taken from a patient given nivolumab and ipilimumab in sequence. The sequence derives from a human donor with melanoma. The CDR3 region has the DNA TGTGCCAGCAGCTTAGGGGACAGTGCCTACGAGCAGTACTTC. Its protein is CASSLGDSAYEQYF.